This TCR beta chain was retrieved from a study of blood T cell repertoires in COVID-19. On the study more broadly: There were acute and convalescent COVID-19 samples, and they came from the United States, Italy and Spain. The analysed material was cDNA or gDNA that came from T cells, B-cell-depleted T cells, or PBMCs.

As processed by the authors: Nucleated cell number was recorded as an estimate derived from reference gene primer amplification. The repertoire was sequenced with immunoSEQ multiplex PCR; TCRdb's copy has only in-frame clones and lacks some. V, J and clone size are those of that table, while D and trimming were read from the DNA. The data show about 59,000 clones, with around 85% seen just once and around 9.7% held by the top ten. This clone was detected once. The CDR3 sequence is 15 residues long. CDR1 is MDHEN and CDR2 is SYDVKM in the germline V gene. Trimming at V came to 6 bases and at J to 3 bases, leaving 10 bases not matched to a gene.

The clonotype comes from a human donor in a cohort sampled during active COVID-19. The V gene is TRBV28, the J gene TRBJ2-7; 8 bases line up with TRBD1. The source material was peripheral blood. The CDR3 loop is CASRERKQGGYEQYF. The CDR3 DNA is TGTGCCAGCAGGGAGAGAAAACAGGGGGGCTACGAGCAGTACTTC.